Listed here are 18 T cell receptor beta chains from one sample, sequenced in a study of blood T cell repertoires in COVID-19 (dated by TCRdb to 2018 to 2021). Library method: the immunoSEQ multiplex PCR assay. TCRdb carries this immuneACCESS record with in-frame sequences only. Its versions omit some clonotypes, under half of them owing to an unresolved V gene in the studies checked, with the rest unexplained. The sample table holds 50,000 to 75,000 clones, of which 87% were seen once. The ten largest clones capture roughly 4.6% of the sample. The sequencing sample was made of peripheral blood. The receptor source for this set is an elderly man in a cohort sampled during active COVID-19.

The V gene is TRBV19, the J gene TRBJ1-5; 11 bases line up with TRBD1. Trimming removed 6 bases from V and 7 bases from J; junction bases left unmatched: 5. Germline values: CDR1 LNHDA, CDR2 SQIVND (reference sequence). The length of the CDR3 is 14 residues. CDR3 protein: CASSRTGGDQPQHF. CDR3 bases: TGTGCCAGTAGCCGGACAGGGGGCGACCAGCCCCAGCATTTT.

The V and J genes are TRBV11-3 and TRBJ2-7; possible D gene TRBD1, 6 bases. The V end was cut by 6 bases, the J end by 0 bases, with 9 bases between. This CDR3 has 13 amino acids. Per the germline V gene, CDR1 is SGHNT and CDR2 is YENEEA. The CDR3 loop reads CASSPTGSYEQYF. The CDR3 nucleotides are TGTGCCAGCAGTCCGACAGGCTCCTACGAGCAGTACTTC.

This chain connects TRBV3-1 (or the pseudogene TRBV3-2) to TRBJ1-5; 7 positions match TRBD1. V gave up 5 bases and J gave up 2 bases; unmatched junction bases: 6. Germline values: CDR1 LGHDT, CDR2 YNNKEL (reference sequence). The CDR3 has 15 residues. CDR3: CASSLRQGGNQPQHF. DNA of the CDR3: TGTGCCAGCAGCTTGCGACAGGGTGGCAATCAGCCCCAGCATTTT.

The J gene is TRBJ2-1, the V gene TRBV10-3, with 10 bases that match TRBD2. From germline, CDR1 is ENHRY and CDR2 SYGVKD. With 0 bases clipped from V and 0 bases from J, the junction kept 8 bases outside the gene matches. CDR3 size: 19 residues. The CDR3 reads CAISESYSGGTSSYNEQFF. The CDR3 region has the DNA TGTGCCATCAGTGAGTCTTATAGCGGGGGGACCAGCTCCTACAATGAGCAGTTCTTC.

This clone has only one observation. The rearrangement links TRBV11-2 to TRBJ2-3; D is unresolved. From germline, CDR1 is SGHAT and CDR2 FQNNGV. The V end lost 3 bases, the J end lost 0 bases, and 7 bases lay between the germline ends. The CDR3 sequence is 14 residues long. DNA of the CDR3: TGTGCCAGCAGCTTTACCACTAGCACAGATACGCAGTATTTT. Translating gives CASSFTTSTDTQYF.

The rearrangement uses TRBV27 and TRBJ2-1, with unresolved D. Trimming cost V 2 bases and J 2 bases, with 10 bases left between them. Germline CDR1 MNHEY, CDR2 SMNVEV (reference sequence). The CDR3 loop spans 15 amino acids. CDR3 nucleotide sequence: TGTGCCAGCAGTTTAGTACTCGCACCCTACAATGAGCAGTTCTTC. Its translation: CASSLVLAPYNEQFF.

This chain connects TRBV25-1 to TRBJ2-7; D is ambiguous. Looked up from germline, CDR1 is MGHDK and CDR2 is SYGVNS. Trimming removed 2 bases from V and 6 bases from J, with 11 bases in between. The CDR3 runs to 13 residues. CDR3 in DNA: TGTGCCAGCAGTGAACCGTCTCTGGCCGAGCAGTACTTC. Translating it yields CASSEPSLAEQYF.

The rearrangement joins TRBV2 to TRBJ1-2; 7 bases match TRBD1. The CDR3 extends over 13 amino acids. Germline CDR1 SNHLY, CDR2 FYNNEI. V shed 6 bases, J shed 4 bases, and the junction held 5 bases outside the gene matches. The CDR3 reads CASRSGTVYGYTF. The CDR3 DNA reads as TGTGCCAGCAGGTCCGGGACAGTCTATGGCTACACCTTC.

The rearrangement uses TRBV30 and TRBJ1-5, with a weak D call TRBD1 (5 bases). Trimming took 1 base from V and 4 from J, leaving 5 bases between them. The V gene's germline CDR1 is GTSNPN and CDR2 SVGIG (reference sequence). This CDR3 comprises 12 residues. The CDR3 is CAWSGQNQPQHF. In nucleotides, the CDR3 is TGTGCCTGGAGTGGACAGAATCAGCCCCAGCATTTT. Based on the CDR3 plus reference TRBV30 and TRBJ1-5, the full variable domain is SQTIHQWPATLVQPVGSPLSLECTVEGTSNPNLYWYRQAAGRGLQLLFYSVGIGQISSEVPQNLSASRPQDRQFILSSKKLLLSDSGFYLCAWSGQNQPQHFGDGTRLSIL.

The chain has TRBV19 and TRBJ2-3, with 12 bases aligning to TRBD2. Germline CDR1 LNHDA, CDR2 SQIVND (reference sequence). J lost 9 bases, V lost 6 bases, and 10 bases had no gene match. The CDR3 runs 15 residues. CDR3 sequence reads: CASSRTSGAGGTQYF. The CDR3 coding sequence is TGTGCCAGTAGCCGGACTAGCGGGGCGGGGGGGACGCAGTATTTT.

The chain recombines TRBV3-1 (or the pseudogene TRBV3-2) with TRBJ2-2; 9 bases match TRBD1. J gave up 0 bases and V 6 bases, and 11 bases lay outside the gene matches. Germline CDR1 LGHDT, CDR2 YNNKEL (reference sequence). CDR3 length: 18 amino acids. CDR3 loop: CASSLFPGQGTNTGELFF. The CDR3 DNA reads as TGTGCCAGCAGTCTTTTCCCGGGACAGGGAACGAACACCGGGGAGCTGTTTTTT.

This sequence joins TRBV19 and TRBJ1-4; D is perhaps TRBD1 (6 bases). CDR1 LNHDA and CDR2 SQIVND come from the germline V gene (reference sequence). V was pared by 7 bases and J by 5 bases, with 17 bases between. This CDR3 region has 15 residues. CDR3 region: CASTSRGGANEKLFF. CDR3 coding DNA: TGTGCCAGTACCTCTAGGGGGGGCGCGAATGAAAAACTGTTTTTT.

The chain couples TRBV4-3 to TRBJ1-6, with D hard to call. Trimming took 0 bases from V and 8 from J, leaving 5 bases between them. This CDR3 has 13 amino acids. The germline V gene encodes CDR1 LGHNA and CDR2 YSLEER. The CDR3 nucleotides are TGCGCCAGCAGCCAAGATCCGGATTCACCCCTCCACTTT. As protein: CASSQDPDSPLHF.

The rearrangement links TRBV9 to TRBJ1-1; 7 bases line up with TRBD1. Germline V lookup: CDR1 SGDLS, CDR2 YYNGEE. This CDR3 region has 17 residues. J was trimmed by 1 base and V by 6 bases; bases with no gene match: 15. The CDR3 coding sequence is TGTGCCAGCACCGGCATAACAGGGGAAATTACGAACACTGAAGCTTTCTTT. Translating it yields CASTGITGEITNTEAFF.

The chain joins TRBV27 to TRBJ2-7; 11 bases agree with TRBD2. CDR3 length: 16 amino acids. Losses at the gene ends were 2 bases for V and 7 bases for J; bases not matched to a gene: 10. Looked up from germline, CDR1 is MNHEY and CDR2 is SMNVEV (reference sequence). The CDR3: CASSLLAGGPTGEQYF. The CDR3 DNA follows: TGTGCCAGCAGTTTACTAGCGGGAGGCCCAACTGGGGAGCAGTACTTC.

The rearrangement joins TRBV7-3 to TRBJ2-2; 8 bases line up with TRBD2. Germline CDR1 and CDR2: SGHTA and FQGTGA. J was trimmed by 0 bases and V by 0 bases; bases with no gene match: 6. The CDR3 has 18 amino acids. CDR3 amino acids: CASSLTLAGGPNTGELFF. The DNA for the CDR3 is TGTGCCAGCAGCTTAACGTTGGCGGGAGGTCCGAACACCGGGGAGCTGTTTTTT.

The chain carries TRBV12-3 or TRBV12-4 and TRBJ1-2; tentative D call: TRBD1 (5 bases). V dropped 10 bases and J dropped 8 bases, with 17 bases sitting between them. CDR3 size: 12 residues. In DNA, the CDR3 is TGTGCCACTCGACAGCTGCGGGGGGGCTACACCTTC. This sequence encodes CATRQLRGGYTF.

This clone was observed once. The rearrangement links TRBV7-3 to TRBJ1-2; 9 nucleotides align to TRBD1. Germline V gene sequence: CDR1 SGHTA, CDR2 FQGTGA. Germline trimming cut 5 bases from V and 3 bases from J; bases unmatched to any gene: 4. The CDR3 sequence is 14 residues long. CDR3 sequence: CASSTGQGDYGYTF. CDR3 sequence (DNA): TGTGCCAGCAGCACGGGACAGGGTGACTATGGCTACACCTTC.